This TCR beta chain is drawn from a study of T cells in Graves' hyperthyroidism and ophthalmopathy (dated by TCRdb to the late 2010s). Study-level background: Peripheral blood samples were taken at the time of initial diagnosis, prior to any treatment. TCR V-J signatures able to tell the groups apart were searched for in a discovery cohort of more than 90 patients, of whom more than 40 had Graves' ophthalmopathy and around 57 had stable Graves' hyperthyroidism. Whether ophthalmopathy could be predicted prospectively was tested in an independent validation cohort made up of approximately 19 hyperthyroidism patients plus 17 patients who later progressed to ophthalmopathy. The approximately 90 discovery patients were divided at random into training and test sets in a 7:3 ratio. The study also compared thyroid tissue and blood T-cell repertoires from a handful of Graves' hyperthyroidism patients. After blood sampling, hyperthyroidism patients were treated with methimazole at a starting dose of 30 mg daily, and ophthalmopathy patients were treated with high-dose intravenous methylprednisolone. The paper reports TCR Vbeta CDR3 sequencing of approximately 140 peripheral blood samples: under 45 ophthalmopathy, approximately 74 hyperthyroidism and approximately 17 progressor patients.

A note on this clonotype: Its recognized antigen is unknown. It has no much larger one-base neighbor in the sample; base qualities were not kept.

Taken from the germline V gene, the CDR1 and CDR2 loops are SGHTA and FQGTGA. The CDR3 numbers 15 residues from cysteine through phenylalanine. CDR3 DNA only is kept here, 45 bases in frame from base 1. V has 4 bases trimmed and J has 2 bases trimmed; junction bases matching no gene number 5. The TCR beta CDR3 regions were amplified from RNA transcripts. A first-round RT-PCR of the TCR CDR3 used the HTBI primer set with the Qiagen OneStep RT-PCR kit. The libraries were constructed in a second round of multiplex PCR and then size-selected and purified. Sequencing of the libraries was done on an Illumina HiSeq2000 using paired-end 100 bp reads. The study's processing was this. Raw data were processed with SOAPnuke, discarding reads with adapters, uncalled bases, mean Phred below 15, or no exact constant-primer or identifier match. High-quality paired reads were merged with COPE v1.2.5, and unique nucleotide sequences were defined as clonotypes. MiTCR v1.1 was used to align clonotypes to the IMGT TRBV, TRBD and TRBJ reference segments. The analysis was restricted to V-J combinations with a frequency above 0.0001, which together covered over 99% of the repertoires. The TCS score was defined as the ratio of F50 (clonal expansion) to E x V (chaos), calculated using BLOSUM62-based TCRdist between CDR3 peptides within each V-J. Welch's t-statistics and random forest reduced roughly 540 V-J features to 13, which were used in a naive Bayes classifier (R e1071). TCRdb passed the public sequencing reads through fastp at Q25 and MiXCR, retaining productive beta sequences. Entries are consolidated by CDR3 protein sequence, retaining the most common genes and DNA. These V and J calls rely on TCRdb rather than the paper's analysis. Counted in this sample were around 600,000 distinct CDR3 sequences; approximately 14% of them appeared once. The top ten hold roughly 7.1% of the sample.

Study-wide findings and limitations: In validation, the model predicted progression to ophthalmopathy with about 71% sensitivity and around 72% specificity, a median of about 6.7 months before onset. Sample size was not statistically predetermined, and blinding of investigators to group allocation was not performed. In cross-validation, a model built on a 13 V-J signature told ophthalmopathy apart from stable hyperthyroidism with under 90% sensitivity and about 81% specificity, and in testing the same model reached 80%/75%. Most expanded thyroid clonotypes (frequency above 0.001) were also detected in blood, a finding suggesting that blood repertoires may reflect thyroid immune responses.

Ophthalmopathy patients had moderately to severely active disease, with a Clinical Activity Score of 3 or more, a NOSPECS grade of 4 or more, and a disease duration of less than 3 months. Any patient with an uncontrolled infection, another autoimmune disease, pregnancy or lactation was excluded. Diagnoses were based on clinical symptoms, serum thyroxine and TRAb, thyroid ultrasound and orbital computed tomography. Ficoll-Paque density gradient centrifugation was used to isolate PBMCs from about 10 ml of fresh peripheral blood. Total RNA was extracted with Trizol reagent, and quality was checked on an Agilent 2100 Bioanalyzer.

The sequencing input was blood. This TCR was sampled from a woman aged 18-35 years with Graves' ophthalmopathy. The rearrangement combines TRBV7-3 with TRBJ2-3; TRBD1 fits 8 bases in the junction. The CDR3 reads CASSSRDRITDTQYF. The DNA sequence is given as TGTGCCAGCAGCTCCCGGGACAGGATCACAGATACGCAGTATTTT.